Shown below are 3 T cell receptor beta chains from a single sample sequenced in a study of immune cell composition in non-small cell lung cancer. This table comes from immunoSEQ multiplex PCR, and its TCRdb copy is limited to in-frame clones, with some not included. The sample has about 900 clones; 80% are singletons. Sequencing was done on a sample of lung tumor tissue. The receptors originated from a human donor with non-small cell lung cancer.

The chain has TRBV20-1 and TRBJ2-3, with D perhaps matching TRBD2 (6 bases). This CDR3 comprises 11 residues. Germline V gene data show CDR1 as DFQATT and CDR2 as SNEGSKA (reference sequence). Trimming shortened V by 0 bases and J by 10 bases, and 8 bases separated the two germline ends. DNA of the CDR3: TGCAGTGCTAGAGAAAAGCGGGCGCAGTATTTT. Translating it yields CSAREKRAQYF.

The chain combines TRBV6-5 with TRBJ2-5; D uncertain. CDR3 length: 15 amino acids. Trimming removed 4 bases from V and 2 bases from J, with 14 bases in between. In germline, CDR1 is MNHEY, CDR2 SVGAGI. DNA for the CDR3: TGTGCCAGCAGTTTCCGGGCCCTAGAACAAGAGACCCAGTACTTC. This gives the protein CASSFRALEQETQYF.

CDR3 residues: CASSHIETLGTDTQYF. CDR3 coding DNA: TGTGCCAGCAGCCACATTGAGACACTGGGGACAGATACGCAGTATTTT. The chain employs TRBV4-2 and TRBJ2-3; D remains unclear. CDR1 LGHNA and CDR2 YNFKEQ come from the germline V gene. This CDR3 is built from 16 residues. Trimming left V 3 bases short and J 3 bases short, with 16 bases between.